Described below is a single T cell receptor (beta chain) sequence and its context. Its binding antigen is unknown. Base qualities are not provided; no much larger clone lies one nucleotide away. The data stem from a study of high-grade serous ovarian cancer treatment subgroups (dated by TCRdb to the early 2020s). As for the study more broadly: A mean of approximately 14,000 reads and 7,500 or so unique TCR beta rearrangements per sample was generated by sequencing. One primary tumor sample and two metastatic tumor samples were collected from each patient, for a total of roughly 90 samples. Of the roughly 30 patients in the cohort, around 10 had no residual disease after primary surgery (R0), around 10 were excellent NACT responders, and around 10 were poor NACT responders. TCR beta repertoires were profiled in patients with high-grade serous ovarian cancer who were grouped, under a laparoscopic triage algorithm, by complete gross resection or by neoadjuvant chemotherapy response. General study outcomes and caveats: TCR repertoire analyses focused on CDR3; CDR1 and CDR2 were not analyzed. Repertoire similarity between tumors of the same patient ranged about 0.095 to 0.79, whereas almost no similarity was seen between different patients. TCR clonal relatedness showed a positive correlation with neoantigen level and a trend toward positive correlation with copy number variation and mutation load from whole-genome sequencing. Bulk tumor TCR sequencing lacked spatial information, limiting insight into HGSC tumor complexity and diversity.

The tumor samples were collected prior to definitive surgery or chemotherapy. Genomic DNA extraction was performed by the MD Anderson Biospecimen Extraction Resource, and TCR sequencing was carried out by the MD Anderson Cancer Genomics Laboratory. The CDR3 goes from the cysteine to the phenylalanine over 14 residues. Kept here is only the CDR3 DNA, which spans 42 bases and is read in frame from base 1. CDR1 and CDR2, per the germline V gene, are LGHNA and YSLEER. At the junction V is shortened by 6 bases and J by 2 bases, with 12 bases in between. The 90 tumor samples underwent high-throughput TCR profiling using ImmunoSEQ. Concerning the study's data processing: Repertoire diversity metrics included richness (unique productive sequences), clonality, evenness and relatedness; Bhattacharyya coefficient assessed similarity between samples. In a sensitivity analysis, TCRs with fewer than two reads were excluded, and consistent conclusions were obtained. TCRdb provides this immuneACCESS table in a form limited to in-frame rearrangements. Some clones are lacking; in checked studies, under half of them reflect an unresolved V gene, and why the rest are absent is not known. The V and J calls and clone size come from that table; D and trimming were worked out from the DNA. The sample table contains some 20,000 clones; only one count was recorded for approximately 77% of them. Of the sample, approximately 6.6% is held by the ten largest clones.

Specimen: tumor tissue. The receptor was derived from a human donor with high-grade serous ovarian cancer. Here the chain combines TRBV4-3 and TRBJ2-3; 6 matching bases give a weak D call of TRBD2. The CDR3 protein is CASRVAVHTDTQYF. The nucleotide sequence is TGCGCCAGCAGGGTAGCGGTACACACAGATACGCAGTATTTT.